These T cell receptor beta chains were read from a single sample in a study of glioma-infiltrating T cells after dendritic cell vaccination. Sequenced by immunoSEQ multiplex PCR; TCRdb stores in-frame clones only, minus some. The sample lists tens of thousands of clones; over 75% were seen once. The material sequenced was blood, taken before dendritic cell vaccination. The receptors here all came from a human donor with glioblastoma. The CDR3 runs from the conserved cysteine through the conserved F or W.

CDR3aa	v_gene
CASSQNQAGFNRNQPQHF	TRBV19
CASSWGAGGTGYTF	TRBV5-5
CASSSGTAGYNEQFF	TRBV7-2
CSYNRANEQFF	TRBV20-1
CASSLPGTGAGGNEQFF	TRBV7-2
CASSIRRGNSNQPQHF	TRBV19
CASSEDPSTDTQYF	TRBV6-1
CASSLGFETARSFEQFF	TRBV5-4
CASSISGGASGEQYF	TRBV7-9
CASSESPLGTEAFF	TRBV2
CASRDSRGDLSYNEQFF	TRBV7-9
CASSLEPPTSNYGYTF	TRBV5-1
CASSIGYEQYF	TRBV27
CAFPREQGGTEAFF	TRBV30
CASTPGQQNTEAFF	TRBV19
CASKLGVVSTDTQYF	TRBV5-1
CASSLLLRSDQETQYF	TRBV18
CASSQGAQAAYEQYF	TRBV5-1
CASSRPQGVAYGYTF	TRBV2
CASRLQSYNEQFF	TRBV6-1
CASRADSSGANVLTF	TRBV2
CASRSSSGSKETQYF	TRBV6-5
CASSRGLAEHAYEQYF	TRBV2
CASSLVSLTGTAMDTQYF	TRBV11-3
CASRRGVGNQPQHF	TRBV2
CASSEWTSRETQYF	TRBV2
CASSLGQVEFEKLFF	TRBV11-2
CASSLGTSNTEAFF	TRBV5-1
CASSGTLNTGELFF	TRBV2
CASSLDGGRQETQYF	TRBV5-1
CASSLGQTNEKLFF	TRBV5-4
CASRSLAGNQPQHF	TRBV6-5
CASSAWTGKNTEAFF	TRBV9
CASSPRRVQANEQFF	TRBV9
CASSYSAARETQYF	TRBV6-5
CASSLGQAYNEQFF	TRBV7-2
CASGLVHKSTEAFF	TRBV12-5
CASSLGVPSGRAIVHEQFF	TRBV5-1
CASSQVRRTGDATNEKLFF	TRBV4-2
CASSQSRHISYNEQFF	TRBV14
CASSRRVNTEAFF	TRBV19
CASSLGHHLSTDTQYF	TRBV7-6
CASSLYQAGDYGYTF	TRBV27
CASSPGTGVYNEQFF	TRBV18
CASSLPSGITSTYNEQFF	TRBV7-2
CASSPGTPGETQYF	TRBV18
CASSPTSGGVYNEQFF	TRBV13
CASSPTLAGGPSYEQFF	TRBV7-6
CASSPFLGDEQFF	TRBV11-3
CASSYSTLTGTEAFF	TRBV5-6
CASSQSGGSYNEQFF	TRBV6-5
CASSLTGGDSTEAFF	TRBV5-1
CASSPGLAGVKDTQYF	TRBV7-6
CASGNPRGQGEKLFF	TRBV12-5
CASGRSALTDTQYF	TRBV2